What follows are 18 T cell receptor beta chains derived from one specimen sequenced in a study of cytomegalovirus exposure and HLA in healthy donors. PCR employed 60 Vbeta and 13 Jbeta primers. The table came from immunoSEQ multiplex PCR; TCRdb's copy has only in-frame clones and leaves some out. The table shows 130,000 or so clones, with roughly 77% occurring only once. Material for sequencing was PBMCs. These receptors were obtained from a man in his thirties or forties in good health and CMV-seronegative.

This chain connects TRBV21-1 to TRBJ2-7; TRBD2, the table's D call, was not compared with the DNA. TRBV21-1 is tagged as a pseudogene. The CDR3 totals 13 residues. Here the CDR3 DNA reads TGTGCCAGCAGCAATGCTCGGGTTTACGAGCAGTACTTC. Amino acids: CASSNARVYEQYF.

CDR3 in amino acids: CASSLKPGGEETQYF. In DNA form, the CDR3 reads TGCGCCAGCAGCTTGAAACCCGGGGGGGAAGAGACCCAGTACTTC. The chain combines TRBV5-1 with TRBJ2-5, with 8 bases lining up with TRBD2. The CDR3 contains 15 residues. Germline CDR1 is SGHRS and CDR2 is YFSETQ. With 1 base clipped from V and 3 bases from J, the junction kept 5 bases outside the gene matches.

This chain links TRBV2 with TRBJ1-4; 7 bases match TRBD1. The ends lost 6 bases at V and 3 bases at J; junction bases unmatched: 7. The CDR3 contains 15 residues. The germline gives CDR1 SNHLY, CDR2 FYNNEI. The CDR3 loop reads CASSVDRVANEKLFF. In DNA form, the CDR3 reads TGTGCCAGCAGCGTCGACAGGGTGGCTAATGAAAAACTGTTTTTT.

V usage is TRBV7-9 and J usage is TRBJ1-5; possibly TRBD1 for D (5 bases). Germline-derived CDR1 and CDR2 are SEHNR and FQNEAQ (reference sequence). The CDR3 is 13 residues long. V shed 3 bases and J shed 8 bases, with 11 bases lying between them. The DNA of the CDR3 is TGTGCCAGCAGCTTCGACGGGGGAGAGCCCCAGCATTTT. This sequence encodes CASSFDGGEPQHF.

CDR3 bases: TGTGCCAGCAGTTTACAGGGTATAGTTGGCTACACCTTC. Translated, it gives CASSLQGIVGYTF. The chain couples TRBV28 to TRBJ1-2; possible D gene TRBD1, 5 bases. CDR1 and CDR2 from the germline V gene are MDHEN and SYDVKM. V lost 2 bases, J lost 7 bases, and 11 bases lay in between. This CDR3 spans 13 amino acids.

This clone was counted between two and nine times. CDR3 in DNA: TGTGCCAGCAGGCCTTTTGCGGGGAGGGCGAACAATGAGCAGTTCTTC. Translation: CASRPFAGRANNEQFF. This chain joins TRBV2 and TRBJ2-1; 7 bases line up with TRBD2. Germline V gene sequence: CDR1 SNHLY, CDR2 FYNNEI. The CDR3 extends over 16 amino acids. Germline trimming cut 6 bases from V and 5 bases from J; bases unmatched to any gene: 13.

The chain is built from TRBV7-9 and TRBJ2-2; 10 bases match TRBD1. This CDR3 contains 16 residues. V lost 5 bases and J lost 1; bases outside the gene matches: 4. Germline assignment: CDR1 SEHNR and CDR2 FQNEAQ (reference sequence). This CDR3 reads CASSPRDRGNTGELFF. DNA of the CDR3: TGTGCCAGCAGCCCGCGGGACAGGGGGAACACCGGGGAGCTGTTTTTT. The variable domain in full, with the rest retrieved from reference TRBV7-9 and TRBJ2-2, is DTGVSQNPRHKITKRGQNVTFRCDPISEHNRLYWYRQTLGQGPEFLTYFQNEAQLEKSRLLSDRFSAERPKGSFSTLEIQRTEQGDSAMYLCASSPRDRGNTGELFFGEGSRLTVL.

This clone was seen only once. The gene calls are TRBV5-4 and TRBJ1-2; D is possibly TRBD1 (5 bases). Trimming took off 4 bases at V and 0 bases at J, with 13 bases between the two ends. The CDR3 has 15 residues. The V gene's germline CDR1 is SGHNT and CDR2 YYREEE (reference sequence). The CDR3 here is CASSGYSGANYGYTF. The CDR3 DNA reads as TGTGCCAGCAGCGGATACTCGGGGGCTAACTATGGCTACACCTTC.

The V gene is TRBV28, the J gene TRBJ1-4; no clear D. Germline V gene lookup returns CDR1 MDHEN and CDR2 SYDVKM. This CDR3 is 15 amino acids long. V lost 5 bases, J lost 5 bases, and 15 bases lay in between. The CDR3 coding sequence is TGTGCCAGCAGTCCCCCCCCCGGGGTAAATGAAAAACTGTTTTTT. Translated, it gives CASSPPPGVNEKLFF.

This chain uses TRBV7-2 with TRBJ2-7, with D possibly TRBD2 on 5 matching bases. Germline CDR1 SGHTA, CDR2 FQGNSA. Trimming took 2 bases from V and 2 from J, leaving 10 bases between them. The CDR3 spans 14 residues. CDR3 residues: CASSLTGITYEQYF. CDR3 DNA sequence: TGTGCCAGCAGCTTAACGGGAATAACCTACGAGCAGTACTTC. Full variable domain (remainder filled in from reference TRBV7-2 and TRBJ2-7): GAGVSQSPSNKVTEKGKDVELRCDPISGHTALYWYRQSLGQGLEFLIYFQGNSAPDKSGLPSDRFSAERTGGSVSTLTIQRTQQEDSAVYLCASSLTGITYEQYFGPGTRLTVT.

This clone was recorded only once. This chain connects TRBV7-9 to TRBJ2-1; 10 bases fit TRBD2. Germline V CDR1 and CDR2: SEHNR, FQNEAQ (reference sequence). V dropped 6 bases and J dropped 2; count of bases not matched to a gene: 4. The CDR3 length is 15 residues. CDR3 bases: TGTGCCAGCAGAGTAGCGGGAGGCCCCTACAATGAGCAGTTCTTC. Its protein is CASRVAGGPYNEQFF.

This chain links TRBV19 with TRBJ1-2, with TRBD1 as a possible D gene (6 bases). V lost 5 bases, J lost 5 bases, and 18 bases lay in between. Germline V gene data show CDR1 as LNHDA and CDR2 as SQIVND (reference sequence). This CDR3 has 15 amino acids. The CDR3 bases are TGTGCCAGTAGTCGGGGGGCCAGAGACGATTATGGCTACACCTTC. It yields the protein CASSRGARDDYGYTF.

This clone was seen only a few times. This chain connects TRBV15 to TRBJ2-5; 7 nucleotides match TRBD2. After removal of 5 bases from V and 11 bases from J, the junction contained 14 bases not matched to a gene. CDR1 LNHNV and CDR2 YYDKDF come from the germline V gene (reference sequence). CDR3 size: 14 residues. CDR3 protein: CATSPGLTLLKQYF. The CDR3 nucleotides are TGTGCCACCAGCCCGGGACTAACCCTCCTAAAGCAGTACTTC.

A remark on this clone: At one of its ends the junction is not consistent with the germline gene, which may arise from a read error. J is TRBJ2-5 and V is TRBV7-7; D may be TRBD2 (6 bases). The germline V gene encodes CDR1 SSHAT and CDR2 FNYEAQ (reference sequence). CDR3 size: 13 residues. As DNA, the CDR3 is TGTGCTAGCAGTCGGGACTGGCGAGAGACCCAGTACTTC. Its protein is CASSRDWRETQYF.

This sequence joins TRBV5-1 and TRBJ1-1; D is unresolved. The V and J ends lost 7 bases and 1 base respectively, with 17 bases between them. The CDR3 runs 15 residues. Germline V gene data show CDR1 as SGHRS and CDR2 as YFSETQ. CDR3: CASSTGGIQNTEAFF. As DNA, the CDR3 is TGCGCCAGCTCTACGGGCGGGATCCAGAACACTGAAGCTTTCTTT.

In its sample, this clone was seen a few times. The chain recombines TRBV13 with TRBJ1-4; 7 bases are a match to TRBD1. V shed 5 bases, J shed 2 bases, and the junction held 11 bases outside the gene matches. Germline V gene sequence: CDR1 PRHDT, CDR2 FYEKMQ (reference sequence). The CDR3 contains 17 residues. The CDR3 DNA reads TGTGCCAGCAGCCACGGGGCAGGGGGTAGGACTAATGAAAAACTGTTTTTT. It specifies CASSHGAGGRTNEKLFF.

V gene TRBV10-3 combines with J gene TRBJ2-3, with D perhaps TRBD2 (6 bases). Germline-derived CDR1 and CDR2 are ENHRY and SYGVKD. The ends were cut back, 5 bases at V and 2 bases at J, with 14 bases in the middle. CDR3 length equals 15 residues. The CDR3 bases are TGTGCCATCAGTCGATCGGACTACCACACAGATACGCAGTATTTT. As protein: CAISRSDYHTDTQYF.

With regard to this clone: Other DNA sequences in this sample translate to the same CDR3. The chain joins TRBV5-6 to TRBJ2-7; 9 bases are shared with TRBD1. The V segment lost 2 bases and the J segment 1 base; nucleotides outside the gene matches: 1. This CDR3 spans 14 amino acids. CDR1 and CDR2 (germline): SGHDT, YYEEEE. For the CDR3, the DNA is TGTGCCAGCAGCTTCGGGACAGGGTCCTACGAGCAGTACTTC. It is translated as CASSFGTGSYEQYF.